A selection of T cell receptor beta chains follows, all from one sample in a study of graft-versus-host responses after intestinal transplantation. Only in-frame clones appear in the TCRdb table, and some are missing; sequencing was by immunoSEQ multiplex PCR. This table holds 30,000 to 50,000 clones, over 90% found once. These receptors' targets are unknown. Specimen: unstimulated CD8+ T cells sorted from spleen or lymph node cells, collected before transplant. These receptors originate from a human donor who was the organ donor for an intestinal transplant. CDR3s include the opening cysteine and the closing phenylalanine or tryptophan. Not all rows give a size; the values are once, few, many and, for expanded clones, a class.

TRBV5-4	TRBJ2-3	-	CASSINSHYTDTQYF
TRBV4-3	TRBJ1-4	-	CASSQDRTDRFEKLFF
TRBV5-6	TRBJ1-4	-	CASSLARMGSEKLFF
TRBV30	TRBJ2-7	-	CALTGYSYEQYF
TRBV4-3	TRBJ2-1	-	CASSIDGSSYNEQFF
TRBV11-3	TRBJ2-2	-	CASSLWTSGGASGGELFF
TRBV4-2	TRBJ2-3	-	CASSQDWTLRGTDTQYF
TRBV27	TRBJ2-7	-	CASSLRGDTYEQYF
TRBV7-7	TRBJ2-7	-	CASSSGGFDEQYF
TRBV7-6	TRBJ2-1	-	CASSSTGNNEQFF
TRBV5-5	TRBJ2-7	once	CASSSGQGYEQYF
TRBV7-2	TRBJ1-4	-	CASSIGQGVDEKLFF
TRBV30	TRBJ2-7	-	CAWSEGPRGLNYEQYF
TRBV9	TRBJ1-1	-	CASSPGGQGKNTEAFF
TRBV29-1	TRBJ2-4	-	CSVESLAGENIQYF
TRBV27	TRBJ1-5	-	CASSLSMGQGEQPQHF
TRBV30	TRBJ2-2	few	CAWTRQGAGELFF
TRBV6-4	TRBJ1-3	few	CASILRKGSQCGSLGNTIYF
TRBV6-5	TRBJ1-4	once	CASSYVGATNEKLFF
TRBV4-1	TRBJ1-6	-	CASSQEGPTVTNSPLHF
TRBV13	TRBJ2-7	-	CASSRGGGPYEQYF
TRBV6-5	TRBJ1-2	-	CASRDFEGYTF
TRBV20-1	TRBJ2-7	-	CSARRGDEQYF
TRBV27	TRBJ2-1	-	CASSYGDGSYNEQFF
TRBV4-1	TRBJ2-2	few	CASSQGDGLEGTGELFF
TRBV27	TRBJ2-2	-	CASSGGQNTGELFF
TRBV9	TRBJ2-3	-	CASSVDDYYTQYF
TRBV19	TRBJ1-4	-	CASSYVDVLGTNEKLFF
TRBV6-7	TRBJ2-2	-	CASSYRGRGSTGELFF
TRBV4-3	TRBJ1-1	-	CASSQVAGNTEAFF
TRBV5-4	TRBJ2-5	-	CASSRTGTEETQYF
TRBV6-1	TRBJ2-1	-	CASRVLGGGNEQFF
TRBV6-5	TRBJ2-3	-	CASSYSGTDTQYF
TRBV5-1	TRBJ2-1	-	CASSPRTGSYNEQFF
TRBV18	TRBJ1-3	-	CASSPQATHSGNTIYF
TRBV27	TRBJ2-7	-	CASSRTGFEQYF
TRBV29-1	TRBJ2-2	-	CSVVLAGTNTGELFF